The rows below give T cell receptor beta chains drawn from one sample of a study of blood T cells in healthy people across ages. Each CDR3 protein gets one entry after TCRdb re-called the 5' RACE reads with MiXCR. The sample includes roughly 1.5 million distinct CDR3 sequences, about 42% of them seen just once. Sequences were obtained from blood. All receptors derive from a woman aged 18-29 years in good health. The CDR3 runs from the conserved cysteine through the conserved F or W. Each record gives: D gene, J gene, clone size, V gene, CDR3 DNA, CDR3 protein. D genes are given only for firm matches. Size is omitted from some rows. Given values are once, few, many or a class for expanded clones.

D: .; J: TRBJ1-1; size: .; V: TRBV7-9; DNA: TGTGCCAGCAGCGTAGAGGTAATAAGTGGACAAGCTTTCTTT; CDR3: CASSVEVISGQAFF
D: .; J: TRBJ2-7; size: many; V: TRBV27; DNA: TGTGCCAGCAGTCATGGAGCCTCCTACGAGCAGTACTTC; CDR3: CASSHGASYEQYF
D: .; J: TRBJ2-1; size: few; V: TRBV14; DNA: TGTGCCAGCAGCCACGATCCCAATGAGCAGTTCTTC; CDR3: CASSHDPNEQFF
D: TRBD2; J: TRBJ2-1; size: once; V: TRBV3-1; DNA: TGTGCCAGCAGCCAAGCTAGCGGGGGTAATGATGAGCAGTTCTTC; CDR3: CASSQASGGNDEQFF
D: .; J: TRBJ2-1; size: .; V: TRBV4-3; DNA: TGCGCCAGCAGCCAAAGGGTAGGCGAAAATGAGCAGTTCTTC; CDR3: CASSQRVGENEQFF
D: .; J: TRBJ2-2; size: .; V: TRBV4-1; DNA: TGCGCCAGCAGCCAAGATCAGAGGGAGCCGTACACCGGGGAGCTGTTTTTT; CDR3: CASSQDQREPYTGELFF
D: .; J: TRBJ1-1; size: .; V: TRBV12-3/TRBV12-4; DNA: TGTGCCAGCAGAGCAAGGTCTGAAGCTTTCTTT; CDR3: CASRARSEAFF
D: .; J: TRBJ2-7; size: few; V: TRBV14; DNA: TGTGCCAGCAGCCAAGGGCCTCCTGGCGAGCAGTACTTC; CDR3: CASSQGPPGEQYF
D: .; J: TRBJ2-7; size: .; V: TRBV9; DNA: TGTGCCAGCAGCCCCTCGGCGGCAGGGGTCTACGAGCAGTACTTC; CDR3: CASSPSAAGVYEQYF
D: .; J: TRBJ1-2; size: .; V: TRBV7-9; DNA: TGTGCCAGCAGCTTTCTCGACGGGCGGCCTAACTATGGCTACACCTTC; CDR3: CASSFLDGRPNYGYTF
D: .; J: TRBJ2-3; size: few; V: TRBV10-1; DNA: TGCGCCAGTGCCCAGGGCAGGGGAACAGATACGCAGTATTTT; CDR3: CASAQGRGTDTQYF
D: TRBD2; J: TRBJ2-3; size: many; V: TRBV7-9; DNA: TGTGCCAGCAGAGAAGAATTCGGGGGGATCACAGATACGCAGTATTTT; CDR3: CASREEFGGITDTQYF
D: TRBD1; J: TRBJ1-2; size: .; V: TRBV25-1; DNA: TGTGCCAGCAGTGTTACGACAGGGCACTATGGCTGCACCTTC; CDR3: CASSVTTGHYGCTF
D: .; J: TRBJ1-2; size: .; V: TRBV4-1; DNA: TGCGCCAGCAGCCAAACGGGACTTAGGTTCTATGGCTACACCTTC; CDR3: CASSQTGLRFYGYTF
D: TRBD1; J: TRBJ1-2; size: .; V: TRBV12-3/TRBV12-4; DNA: TGTGCCAGCAGTTTGGGAGGGGGCGGGATCTATGGCTACACCTTC; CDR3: CASSLGGGGIYGYTF
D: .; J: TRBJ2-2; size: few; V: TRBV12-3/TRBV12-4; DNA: TGTGCCAGCAGTGGCCGTGTCACCGGGGAGCTGTTTTTT; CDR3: CASSGRVTGELFF
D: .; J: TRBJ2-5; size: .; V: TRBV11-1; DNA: TGTGCCAGCAGCTTAGGCCATGCCGGGGAGACCCAGTACTTC; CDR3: CASSLGHAGETQYF
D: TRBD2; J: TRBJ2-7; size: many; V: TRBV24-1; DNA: TGTGCCACCAGCGATACTAGCGGGCCCTCCTACGAGCAGTACTTC; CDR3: CATSDTSGPSYEQYF
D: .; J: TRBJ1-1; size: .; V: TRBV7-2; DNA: TGTGCCAGCAGCCCACAGGATTGGATGACTGAAGCTTTCTTT; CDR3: CASSPQDWMTEAFF
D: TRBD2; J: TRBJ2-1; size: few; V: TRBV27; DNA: TGTGCCAGCAGTTTATCGTCTAGCGGGATTCTCTACAATGAGCAGTTCTTC; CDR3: CASSLSSSGILYNEQFF
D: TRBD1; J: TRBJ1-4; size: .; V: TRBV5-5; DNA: TGTGCCAGCAACCTGGGGACAGGGAAGGAAAAACTGTTTTTT; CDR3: CASNLGTGKEKLFF
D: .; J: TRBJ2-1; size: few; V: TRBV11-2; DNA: TGTGCCAGCAGCCCAGTCAGGTCTCCGGCTAATGAGCAGTTCTTC; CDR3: CASSPVRSPANEQFF
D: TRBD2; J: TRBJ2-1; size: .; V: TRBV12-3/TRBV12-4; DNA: TGTGCCAGCAGGCATAGCGGGGGGGTTTCTAGGGACAATGAGCAGTTCTTC; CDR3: CASRHSGGVSRDNEQFF
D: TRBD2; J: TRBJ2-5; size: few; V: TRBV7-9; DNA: TGTGCCAGCAGGATAGCGGGACTTGAGCAGTACTTC; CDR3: CASRIAGLEQYF
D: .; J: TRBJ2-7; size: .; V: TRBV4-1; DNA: TGCGCCAGCAGCCAGAAAGACCCGTGGAATGAGCAGTACTTC; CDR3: CASSQKDPWNEQYF
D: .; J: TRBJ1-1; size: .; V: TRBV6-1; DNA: TGTGCCAGCCTAAAGGGCTATGGGGCAGCAGGACGGAACACTGAAGCTTTCTTT; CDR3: CASLKGYGAAGRNTEAFF
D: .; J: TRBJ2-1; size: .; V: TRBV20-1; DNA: TGCAGTGCTAGAGATCCGGCGGCCAGCTCCTACAATGAGCAGTTCTTC; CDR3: CSARDPAASSYNEQFF
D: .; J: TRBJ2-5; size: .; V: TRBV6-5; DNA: TGTGCCAGCAGTTACCAAAATGGGAGACAAGAGACCCAGTACTTC; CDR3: CASSYQNGRQETQYF
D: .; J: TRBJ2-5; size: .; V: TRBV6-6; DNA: TGTGCCGGCAGTTACAGGGCAGAGACCCAGTACTTC; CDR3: CAGSYRAETQYF
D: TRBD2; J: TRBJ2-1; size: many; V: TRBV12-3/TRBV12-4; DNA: TGTGCCAGCAAGGGACTAGCGGGGGTCTATGAGCAGTTCTTC; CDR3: CASKGLAGVYEQFF
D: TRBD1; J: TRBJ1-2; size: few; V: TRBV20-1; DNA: TGCAGTGCTCCGAGGGGGCGAGCCGGCTATGGCTACACCTTC; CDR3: CSAPRGRAGYGYTF
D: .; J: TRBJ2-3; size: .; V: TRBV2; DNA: TGTGCCAGCAGTGTAGCATTGAGGGATTGGGCAGATACGCAGTATTTT; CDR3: CASSVALRDWADTQYF
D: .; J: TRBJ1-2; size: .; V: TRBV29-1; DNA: TGCAGCGTTGAGGCCGGGCCCGGAGGGTATGGCTACACCTTC; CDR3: CSVEAGPGGYGYTF
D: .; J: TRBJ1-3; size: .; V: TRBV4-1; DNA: TGCGCCAGCAGCCAAGAGTCGCCCGTCTTTTTCTCTGGAAACACCATATATTTT; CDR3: CASSQESPVFFSGNTIYF
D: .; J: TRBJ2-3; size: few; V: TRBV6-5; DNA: TGTGCCAGCAAACTACAGGGTCCTAGCACAGATACGCAGTATTTT; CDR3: CASKLQGPSTDTQYF
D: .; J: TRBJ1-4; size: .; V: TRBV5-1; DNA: TGCGCCAGCAGCTTGGTCGGGGCGGATGAAAAACTGTTTTTT; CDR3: CASSLVGADEKLFF
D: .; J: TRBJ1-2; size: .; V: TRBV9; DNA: TGTGCCAGCAGCGTACCCCGGGGTGGCTACACCTTC; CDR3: CASSVPRGGYTF
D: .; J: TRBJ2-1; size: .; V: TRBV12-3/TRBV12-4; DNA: TGTGCCAGCAGTTCCGGGCAGGCAGGAGAGGGCCATGAGCAGTTCTTC; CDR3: CASSSGQAGEGHEQFF
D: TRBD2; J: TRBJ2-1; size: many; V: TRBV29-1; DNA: TGCAGCGTTGTACCCCCGGGAGGCTTAACCTACAATGAGCAGTTCTTC; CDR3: CSVVPPGGLTYNEQFF
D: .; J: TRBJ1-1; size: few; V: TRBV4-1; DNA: TGCGCCAGCAGCCACCTTCCTGGCAGCAACACTGAAGCTTTCTTT; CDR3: CASSHLPGSNTEAFF
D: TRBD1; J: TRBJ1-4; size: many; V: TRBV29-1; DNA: TGCAGCGTGACAGGGGGCGGAAAACTGTTTTTT; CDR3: CSVTGGGKLFF
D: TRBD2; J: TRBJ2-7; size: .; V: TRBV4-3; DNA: TGCGCCAGCAGCCAAGCAGGAGGACTAGCGGGGGGTTCCTACGAGCAGTACTTC; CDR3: CASSQAGGLAGGSYEQYF
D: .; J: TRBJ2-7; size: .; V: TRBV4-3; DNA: TGCGCCAGCAGCCAAGATCGAGGGACACTCTACGAGCAGTACTTC; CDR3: CASSQDRGTLYEQYF
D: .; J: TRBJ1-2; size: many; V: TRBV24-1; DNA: TGTGCCACCAGTCCCCGGACACCTAACTATGGCTACACCTTC; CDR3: CATSPRTPNYGYTF
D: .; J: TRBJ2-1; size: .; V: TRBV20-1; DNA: TGCAGTGCTAGAGATTCCCGTTCTTTCTACAATGAGCAGTTCTTC; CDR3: CSARDSRSFYNEQFF
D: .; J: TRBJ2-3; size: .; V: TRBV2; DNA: TGTGCCGGGGGGGGGCAACGAGATACGCAGTATTTT; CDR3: CAGGGQRDTQYF
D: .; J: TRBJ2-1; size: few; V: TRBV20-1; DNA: TGCAGTGCTAGAGGCGGGCCCACCTACAATGAGCAGTTCTTC; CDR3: CSARGGPTYNEQFF
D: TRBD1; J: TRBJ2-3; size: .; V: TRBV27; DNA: TGTGCCAGCAGGCGCACCGGGACAGGGGGCACAGATACGCAGTATTTT; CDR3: CASRRTGTGGTDTQYF
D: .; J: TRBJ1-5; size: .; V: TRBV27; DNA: TGTGCCAGCAGTTTATATGCACAGGGAGTCAATCAGCCCCAGCATTTT; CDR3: CASSLYAQGVNQPQHF
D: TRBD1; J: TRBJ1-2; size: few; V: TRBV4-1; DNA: TGCGCCAGCAGCCAAGTAGTACAGGGGACCCATGGCTACACCTTC; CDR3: CASSQVVQGTHGYTF
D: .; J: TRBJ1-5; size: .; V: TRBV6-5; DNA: TGTGCCAGCAGTTACTCGATAGGGCAGGGGCAGCCCCAGCATTTT; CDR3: CASSYSIGQGQPQHF
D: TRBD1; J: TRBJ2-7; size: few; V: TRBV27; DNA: TGTGCCAGCAGTCCCATGACAGGGGAACCCTACGAGCAGTACTTC; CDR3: CASSPMTGEPYEQYF
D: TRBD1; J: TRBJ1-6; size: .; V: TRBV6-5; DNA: TGTGCCAGCAGTTACTGGGGGACAGAACCGACCCCCCACTTT; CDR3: CASSYWGTEPTPHF
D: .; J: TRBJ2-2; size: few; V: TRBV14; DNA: TGTGCCAGCAGCCAAGATTTCACCGGGGAGCTGTTTTTT; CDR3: CASSQDFTGELFF
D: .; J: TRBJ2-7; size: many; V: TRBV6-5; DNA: TGTGCCAGCAGAGACGTCTACGAGCAGTACTTC; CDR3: CASRDVYEQYF
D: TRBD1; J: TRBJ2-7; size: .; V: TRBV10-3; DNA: TGTGCCATCAGTGGCACAGGGGGTCTCTACGAGCAGTACTTC; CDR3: CAISGTGGLYEQYF
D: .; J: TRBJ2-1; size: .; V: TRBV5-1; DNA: TGCGCCAGCAGCAAACACAGGGACTGCAATGAGCAGTTCTTC; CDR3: CASSKHRDCNEQFF